This T cell receptor (beta chain) was captured in a study of control samples from healthy donors and cancer patients. Profiling relied on immunoSEQ multiplex PCR, and the TCRdb table lists in-frame clones only, not all of them. The sample lists about 120,000 clones; more than 75% were seen once. Trimming stripped 3 bases from V and 8 bases from J, with 10 bases between. CDR1 and CDR2 (germline): SEHNR, FQNEAQ (reference sequence). This CDR3 is 12 amino acids long. The receptor was derived from an older woman in good health. The rearrangement links TRBV7-9 to TRBJ1-2; a weak D match, TRBD1 (6 bases). The sequencing input was blood. The CDR3 DNA reads as TGTGCCAGCAGCTTCGAAGGGGGAGGCTACACCTTC. Protein product: CASSFEGGGYTF.